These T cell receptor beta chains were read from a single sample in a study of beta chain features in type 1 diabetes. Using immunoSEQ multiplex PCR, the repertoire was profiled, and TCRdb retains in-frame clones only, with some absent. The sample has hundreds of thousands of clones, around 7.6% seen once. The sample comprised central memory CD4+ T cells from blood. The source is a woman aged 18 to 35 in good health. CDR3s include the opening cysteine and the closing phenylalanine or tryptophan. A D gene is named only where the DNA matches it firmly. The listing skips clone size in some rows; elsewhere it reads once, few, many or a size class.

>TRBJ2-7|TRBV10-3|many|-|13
CAIRRTDSYEQYF
TGTGCCATCAGGAGGACAGACTCCTACGAGCAGTACTTC
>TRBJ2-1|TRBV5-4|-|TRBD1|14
CASSSRDRNTPVVF
TGTGCCAGCAGCTCCCGGGACAGAAATACCCCCGTGGTCTTC
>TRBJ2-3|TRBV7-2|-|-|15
CASSLRDHPTDTQYF
TGTGCCAGCAGCTTACGAGACCACCCCACAGATACGCAGTATTTT
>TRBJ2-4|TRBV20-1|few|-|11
CSAMQANIQYF
TGCAGTGCTATGCAGGCAAACATTCAGTACTTC
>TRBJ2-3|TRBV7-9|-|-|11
CASSFTDTQYF
TGTGCCAGCAGCTTTACAGATACGCAGTATTTT
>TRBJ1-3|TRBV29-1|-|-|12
CSVGDGGNTIYF
TGCAGCGTGGGGGACGGTGGAAACACCATATATTTT
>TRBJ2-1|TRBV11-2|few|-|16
CASSQRGLADYNEQFF
TGTGCCAGCAGCCAACGGGGGCTAGCGGATTACAATGAGCAGTTCTTC
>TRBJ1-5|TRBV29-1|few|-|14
CSVGEGYSNQPQHF
TGCAGCGTTGGGGAGGGCTATAGCAATCAGCCCCAGCATTTT
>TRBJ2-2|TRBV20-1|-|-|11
CSASGAGELFF
TGCAGTGCTAGTGGGGCCGGGGAGCTGTTTTTT
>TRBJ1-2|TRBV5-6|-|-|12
CASSFGDPGYTF
TGTGCCAGCAGCTTTGGGGATCCTGGCTACACCTTC
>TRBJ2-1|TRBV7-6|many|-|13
CASSSIPGNEQFF
TGTGCCAGCAGCTCGATACCAGGCAATGAGCAGTTCTTC
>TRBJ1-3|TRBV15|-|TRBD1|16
CATSRGLDRGLNTIYF
TGTGCCACCAGCAGGGGACTCGACAGGGGGCTCAACACCATATATTTT
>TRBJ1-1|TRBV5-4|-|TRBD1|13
CASRYTGASEAFF
TGTGCCAGCAGATACACAGGGGCGTCTGAAGCTTTCTTT
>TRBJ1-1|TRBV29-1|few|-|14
CSVGLSTVNTEAFF
TGCAGCGTTGGCCTGTCGACAGTGAACACTGAAGCTTTCTTT
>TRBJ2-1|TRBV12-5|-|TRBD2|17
CASGLVRRLAGYNEQFF
TGTGCTAGTGGTTTGGTACGTCGACTAGCGGGATACAATGAGCAGTTCTTC
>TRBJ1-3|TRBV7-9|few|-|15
CASSQGLHSGNTIYF
TGTGCCAGCAGCCAGGGACTTCACTCTGGAAACACCATATATTTT
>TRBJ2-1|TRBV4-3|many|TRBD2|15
CASSLAGGHYGEQFF
TGCGCCAGCAGCCTAGCGGGAGGTCATTACGGTGAGCAGTTCTTC
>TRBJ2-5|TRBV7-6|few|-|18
CASSLNAGARGARETQYF
TGTGCCAGCAGCTTAAATGCGGGGGCCCGGGGTGCGCGGGAGACCCAGTACTTC
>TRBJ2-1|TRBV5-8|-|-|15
CASRPTGTELNEQFF
TGTGCCAGCAGACCAACCGGGACTGAACTCAATGAGCAGTTCTTC
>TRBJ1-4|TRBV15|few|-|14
CATSRRMGYEKLFF
TGTGCCACCAGCAGACGCATGGGGTATGAAAAACTGTTTTTT
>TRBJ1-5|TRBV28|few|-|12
CASSLELREKHF
TGTGCCAGCAGTTTGGAACTCCGCGAAAAGCATTTT
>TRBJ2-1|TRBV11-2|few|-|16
CASSLDSALRMNEQFF
TGTGCCAGCAGCTTAGATTCGGCCCTAAGGATGAATGAGCAGTTCTTC
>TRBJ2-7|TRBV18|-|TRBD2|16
CASSASGSDFGGEQYF
TGTGCCAGCTCAGCCAGCGGGAGTGATTTCGGAGGCGAGCAGTACTTC
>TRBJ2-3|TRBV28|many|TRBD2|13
CASITSGTDTQYF
TGTGCCAGCATAACTAGCGGCACAGATACGCAGTATTTT
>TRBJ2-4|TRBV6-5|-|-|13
CASSYSSLNIQYF
TGTGCCAGCAGTTACTCGTCCCTAAACATTCAGTACTTC
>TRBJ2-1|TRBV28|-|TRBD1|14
CASSPHAGGQGQFF
TGTGCCAGCAGTCCCCACGCCGGGGGACAGGGTCAGTTCTTC
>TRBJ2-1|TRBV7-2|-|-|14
CASSSDRPYNEQFF
TGTGCCAGCAGCTCCGACAGGCCGTACAATGAGCAGTTCTTC
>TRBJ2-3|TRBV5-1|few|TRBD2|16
CASSLAPSGTADTQYF
TGCGCCAGCAGCTTGGCCCCGAGCGGGACGGCAGATACGCAGTATTTT
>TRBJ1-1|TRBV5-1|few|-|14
CASSLGGYNTEAFF
TGCGCCAGCAGCTTGGGTGGGTACAACACTGAAGCTTTCTTT
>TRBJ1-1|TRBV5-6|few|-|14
CASSLRQHNTEAFF
TGTGCCAGCAGCTTACGACAGCACAACACTGAAGCTTTCTTT
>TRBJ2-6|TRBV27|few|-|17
CASSFRVGGSGANVLTF
TGTGCCAGCAGTTTCCGAGTGGGAGGCTCTGGGGCCAACGTCCTGACTTTC
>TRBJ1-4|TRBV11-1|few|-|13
CASSAMVDEKLFF
TGTGCCAGCAGCGCTATGGTGGATGAAAAACTGTTTTTT
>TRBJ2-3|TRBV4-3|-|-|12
CASSQDMNTQYF
TGCGCCAGCAGCCAAGATATGAATACGCAGTATTTT
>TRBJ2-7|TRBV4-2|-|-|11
CASSLGPEQYF
TGTGCCAGCAGCTTAGGTCCCGAGCAGTACTTC
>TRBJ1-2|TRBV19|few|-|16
CASSMGTLGSIYGYTF
TGTGCCAGTAGTATGGGAACGCTCGGCTCGATCTATGGCTACACCTTC
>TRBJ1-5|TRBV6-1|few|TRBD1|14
CASSGTGPFQPQHF
TGTGCCAGCAGTGGGACAGGCCCATTTCAGCCCCAGCATTTT
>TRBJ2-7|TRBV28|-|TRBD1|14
CASSLSRGLREQYF
TGTGCCAGCAGTTTAAGCAGGGGGCTCCGCGAGCAGTACTTC
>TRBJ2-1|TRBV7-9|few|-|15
CASSATSPAMDEQFF
TGTGCCAGCAGCGCAACTAGCCCGGCCATGGATGAGCAGTTCTTC
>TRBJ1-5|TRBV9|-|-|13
CASSVDWDQPQHF
TGTGCCAGCAGCGTAGACTGGGATCAGCCCCAGCATTTT
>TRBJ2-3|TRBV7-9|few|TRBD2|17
CASSSGLGYSRADTQYF
TGTGCCAGCAGCTCAGGACTAGGTTACAGTCGCGCAGATACGCAGTATTTT
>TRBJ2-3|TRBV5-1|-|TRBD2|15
CASSRSGGGPDTQYF
TGCGCCAGCAGCCGGAGCGGGGGCGGCCCAGATACGCAGTATTTT
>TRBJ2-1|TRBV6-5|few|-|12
CASSYGGSEQFF
TGTGCCAGCAGTTACGGGGGTTCCGAGCAGTTCTTC
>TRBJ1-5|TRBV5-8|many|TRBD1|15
CASSRTGFSNQPQHF
TGTGCCAGCAGCCGGACAGGGTTTAGCAATCAGCCCCAGCATTTT
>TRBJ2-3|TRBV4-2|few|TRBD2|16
CASSPSGTLATDTQYF
TGTGCCAGCAGCCCGAGCGGGACGCTAGCCACAGATACGCAGTATTTT
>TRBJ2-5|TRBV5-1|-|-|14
CASSLSGGSRTQYF
TGCGCCAGCAGCTTGAGTGGGGGGAGTCGGACCCAGTACTTC
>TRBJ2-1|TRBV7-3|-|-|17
CASSLGRTMNTEDEQFF
TGTGCCAGCAGCTTAGGCAGGACAATGAACACGGAGGATGAGCAGTTCTTC
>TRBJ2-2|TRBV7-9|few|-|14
CASSLSPTTGELFF
TGTGCCAGCAGCTTAAGTCCCACCACCGGGGAGCTGTTTTTT
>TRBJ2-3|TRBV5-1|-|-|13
CASSVAVADTQYF
TGCGCCAGCAGTGTGGCAGTCGCAGATACGCAGTATTTT
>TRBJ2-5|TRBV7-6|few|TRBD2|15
CASTFQAGSEETQYF
TGTGCCAGCACCTTCCAAGCGGGATCGGAGGAGACCCAGTACTTC
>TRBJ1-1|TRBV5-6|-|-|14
CASSLGHVNTEAFF
TGTGCCAGCAGCTTGGGACACGTAAACACTGAAGCTTTCTTT